The clone carrying this TCR beta chain was recorded many times. Its antigen is undetermined. The data belong to a study of response to subunit inactivated influenza vaccine. Points from the study as a whole: Researchers suggested that each seasonal influenza vaccination recruits few new T cells.

TCRdb ran MiXCR on the RT-PCR reads and lists one entry per CDR3 protein. Here the sample spans under 750,000 distinct CDR3 sequences, about an eighth being singletons. CDR3 length equals 16 residues. Trimming pared 3 bases from V and 0 bases from J, leaving 12 bases between. CDR1 is MDHEN and CDR2 is SYDVKM in the germline V gene. This receptor was identified in a man between 45 and 60 years old who received an inactivated influenza vaccine. The chain employs TRBV28 and TRBJ2-1; possibly TRBD2 for D (6 bases). The source material was PBMCs from blood, sampled on the day of vaccination. The CDR3 here is CASSFLRGGSYNEQFF. In DNA, the CDR3 is TGTGCCAGCAGTTTCCTGCGGGGCGGCTCCTACAATGAGCAGTTCTTC.